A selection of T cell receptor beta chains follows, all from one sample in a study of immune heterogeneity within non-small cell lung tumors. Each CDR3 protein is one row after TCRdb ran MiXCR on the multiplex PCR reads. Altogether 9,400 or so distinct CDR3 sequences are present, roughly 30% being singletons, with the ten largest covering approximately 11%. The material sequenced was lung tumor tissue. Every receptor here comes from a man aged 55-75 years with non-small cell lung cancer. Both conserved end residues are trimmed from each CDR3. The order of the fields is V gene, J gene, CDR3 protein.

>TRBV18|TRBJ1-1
ASSPLPGDSNTEAF
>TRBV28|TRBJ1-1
ASTTMLGATEAF
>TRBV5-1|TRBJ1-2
ASSPQSNYGYT
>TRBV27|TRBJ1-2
ASSLDRRLYGYT
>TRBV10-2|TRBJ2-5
ASFEGTQY
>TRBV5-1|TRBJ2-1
ASSLNLGQHGSRRF
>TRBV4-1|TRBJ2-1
ASSQETVSYDEQF
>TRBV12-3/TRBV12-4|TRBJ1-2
ASSDQRGGKGYT
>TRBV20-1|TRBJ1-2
SARRAGQNLYGYT
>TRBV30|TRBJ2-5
AWSATGGETQY
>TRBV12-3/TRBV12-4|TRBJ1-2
ASSLVGWGGYT
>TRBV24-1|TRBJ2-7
ATSDRTGIEQY
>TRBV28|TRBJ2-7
ASSSPPGGAYEQY
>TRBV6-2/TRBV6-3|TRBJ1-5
ASSSQGAAQH
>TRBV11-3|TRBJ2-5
ASSLREDETQY
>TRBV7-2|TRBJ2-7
ASTPGGGREYEQY
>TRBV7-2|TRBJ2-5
ASSFRDRGSVRQETQY
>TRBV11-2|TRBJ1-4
ASRTGGSEKLF
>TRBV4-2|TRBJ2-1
ASSQEVENEQF
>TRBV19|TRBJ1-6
ASRTGGSSYNSPLH
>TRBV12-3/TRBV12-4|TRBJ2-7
ASSLIQGQGHEQY
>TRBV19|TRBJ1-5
ASEGRTESNQPQH
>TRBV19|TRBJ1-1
ASSRGGQYTEAF
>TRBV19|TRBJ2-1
ASSIVDEQF
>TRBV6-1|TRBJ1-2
ASSFLYGYT
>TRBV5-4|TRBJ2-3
ASSWQLAGGDTQY
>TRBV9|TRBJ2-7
ASSVEENSYEQY
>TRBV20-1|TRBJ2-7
SAAGLAGDNEQY
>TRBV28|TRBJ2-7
ASSFYLAGVHEQY
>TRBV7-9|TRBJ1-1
ASSLGLPGAEAF
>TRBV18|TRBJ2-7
ASSLGTGFEQY
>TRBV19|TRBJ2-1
ASSRTSGSSYNEQF
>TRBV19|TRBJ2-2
ASSIGSIAGELF
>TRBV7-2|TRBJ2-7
ASSLGGQGAYEQY
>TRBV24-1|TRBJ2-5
ATSESGGGETQY
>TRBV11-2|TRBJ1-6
ASSLGQGGDRGSPLH
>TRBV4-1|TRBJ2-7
ASSQDRGLKQY
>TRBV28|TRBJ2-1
ASILTSGYNEQF
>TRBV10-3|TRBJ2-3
AMREGRADTQY
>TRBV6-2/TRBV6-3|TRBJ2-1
ASSIDIYNEQF
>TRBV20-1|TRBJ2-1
SARDPGTSPHEQF
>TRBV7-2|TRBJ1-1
ASSFTGYGTEAF
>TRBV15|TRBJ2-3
ATGSGLAFPDTQY
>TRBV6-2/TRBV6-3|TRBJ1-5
ASQDRRILNQPQH
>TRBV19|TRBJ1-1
ASSEGGGGDTEAF
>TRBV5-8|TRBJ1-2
ASSTPPGQGAQGYT
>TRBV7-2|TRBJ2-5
ASSLAWARGETQY
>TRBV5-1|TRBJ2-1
ASSRYTGTSGYNEQF
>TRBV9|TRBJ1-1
ASSVSGATEAF
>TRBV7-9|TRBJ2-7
ASSLVVGGRDYEQY